What follows are 29 T cell receptor beta chains derived from one specimen sequenced in a study of T cell repertoires in cytomegalovirus infection. Each CDR3 protein is one row after TCRdb ran MiXCR on the reads. The repertoire has 360,000 or so distinct CDR3 sequences, approximately 35% of them found once; the top ten carry about 13%. What these receptors recognize is not known. The sequencing used cultured PBMCs, collected from culture after CMV antigen stimulation. Receptors originate from a human donor in good health (CMV status not recorded). Some clones in this sample may be carry-over from other donors' samples.

This chain connects TRBV7-2 to TRBJ1-2; D might be TRBD1 (5 bases). V lost 3 bases to trimming and J lost 5 bases, with 16 bases between them. Germline V gives CDR1 SGHTA, CDR2 FQGNSA. CDR3 length: 15 residues. The CDR3 coding sequence is TGTGCCAGCAGCTTTGTCTCAGGGAAGGAATATGGCTACACCTTC. Protein product: CASSFVSGKEYGYTF.

The chain has TRBV7-9 and TRBJ2-1; 14 nucleotides agree with TRBD2. The germline gives CDR1 SEHNR, CDR2 FQNEAQ (reference sequence). The CDR3 totals 16 residues. V gave up 0 bases and J gave up 12 bases; unmatched junction bases: 7. CDR3 nucleotides: TGTGCCAGCAGCTTAGCGTTGGGACTAGCGGGAGAAGGGCAGTTCTTC. Translating gives CASSLALGLAGEGQFF.

This clonotype was detected a few times. CDR3 amino acids: CASSLLGGRVIPKETQYF. In DNA form, the CDR3 reads TGTGCCAGCAGCTTGTTGGGCGGGAGGGTAATACCCAAAGAGACCCAGTACTTC. The chain combines TRBV7-2 with TRBJ2-5, with 9 positions matching TRBD2. The V gene end was trimmed by 3 bases and the J gene end by 3 bases; junction bases not matched to a gene: 14. The CDR3 spans 18 residues. Germline CDR1 and CDR2: SGHTA and FQGNSA.

The V call is TRBV7-9, the J call TRBJ2-2; 9 bases line up with TRBD2. Germline V lookup: CDR1 SEHNR, CDR2 FQNEAQ (reference sequence). There are 16 residues in the CDR3. V dropped 4 bases and J dropped 7; count of bases not matched to a gene: 10. CDR3 in amino acids: CASSSNSGSRYGELFF. For the CDR3, the DNA is TGTGCCAGCAGCTCAAATAGCGGGAGTCGATACGGGGAGCTGTTTTTT.

This chain connects TRBV12-5 to TRBJ1-5; D is unclear. This CDR3 has 13 amino acids. Germline CDR1 LGHNT, CDR2 FRNRAP. Trimming stripped 5 bases from V and 3 bases from J, with 8 bases between. The CDR3 DNA sequence: TGTGCTAGTGGTACCGGGGTCAATCAGCCCCAGCATTTT. Translation gives CASGTGVNQPQHF.

This clonotype came up a few times. The chain joins TRBV19 to TRBJ2-3; D is perhaps TRBD1 (5 bases). V was shortened by 7 bases and J by 0 bases, with 14 bases between the two germline ends. This CDR3 is built from 15 residues. In germline, CDR1 is LNHDA, CDR2 SQIVND (reference sequence). DNA of the CDR3: TGTGCCAGTATGACCACCGACAGTAGCACAGATACGCAGTATTTT. Its protein is CASMTTDSSTDTQYF. The full variable domain, with the rest looked up from reference TRBV19 and TRBJ2-3, is DGGITQSPKYLFRKEGQNVTLSCEQNLNHDAMYWYRQDPGQGLRLIYYSQIVNDFQKGDIAEGYSVSREKKESFPLTVTSAQKNPTAFYLCASMTTDSSTDTQYFGPGTRLTVL.

In this sample, this clonotype turned up many times. J is TRBJ2-7 and V is TRBV7-2; no firm D call. V shed 2 bases and J shed 6 bases, with 8 bases lying between them. The CDR3 is made up of 12 amino acids. CDR1 and CDR2 from the germline V gene are SGHTA and FQGNSA. The CDR3 sequence: CASSLRVGEQYF. DNA for the CDR3: TGTGCCAGCAGCTTAAGGGTGGGCGAGCAGTACTTC. The variable domain in full, completed from reference TRBV7-2 and TRBJ2-7, reads GAGVSQSPSNKVTEKGKDVELRCDPISGHTALYWYRQSLGQGLEFLIYFQGNSAPDKSGLPSDRFSAERTGGSVSTLTIQRTQQEDSAVYLCASSLRVGEQYFGPGTRLTVT.

This clonotype was picked up many times. This chain links TRBV28 with TRBJ1-5; D is possibly TRBD1 (6 bases). This CDR3 is 15 amino acids long. Trimming cost V 5 bases and J 5 bases, with 16 bases left between them. Per germline, CDR1 MDHEN and CDR2 SYDVKM. The CDR3 DNA sequence: TGTGCCAGCAGTGGACAGCGTATCGAGGATCAGCCCCAGCATTTT. This codes for CASSGQRIEDQPQHF.

This clonotype has only a few counts. The rearrangement uses TRBV7-2 and TRBJ2-3, with D perhaps TRBD2 (6 bases). The germline V and J ends were trimmed by 5 bases and 6 bases, with 12 bases remaining between them. The CDR3 is 13 residues long. The germline gives CDR1 SGHTA, CDR2 FQGNSA. This CDR3 is CASSRNGGDTQYF. CDR3 coding DNA: TGTGCCAGCAGCCGGAATGGGGGGGATACGCAGTATTTT. Complete variable domain (other parts from reference TRBV7-2 and TRBJ2-3): GAGVSQSPSNKVTEKGKDVELRCDPISGHTALYWYRQSLGQGLEFLIYFQGNSAPDKSGLPSDRFSAERTGGSVSTLTIQRTQQEDSAVYLCASSRNGGDTQYFGPGTRLTVL.

This clonotype has more than one count but fewer than ten. The V gene is TRBV6-2 or TRBV6-3, the J gene TRBJ2-4; D may be TRBD2 (5 bases). Germline CDR1 and CDR2: MNHEY and SVGEGT. The ends were cut back, 4 bases at V and 1 base at J, with 11 bases in the middle. The CDR3 has 15 amino acids. The CDR3 DNA reads as TGTGCCAGCAGTTGGTACGGGATGGCCAAAAACATTCAGTACTTC. This translates into CASSWYGMAKNIQYF.

The CDR3, as DNA: TGTGCCAGCAGCTTAGTGGGTCGGCCCTACAATGAGCAGTTCTTC. This sequence encodes CASSLVGRPYNEQFF. The chain uses TRBV7-6 and TRBJ2-1; D is unresolved. The CDR3 spans 15 residues. With 1 base removed from V and 2 bases from J, the gap between germline ends came to 9 bases. Germline V gene data show CDR1 as SGHVS and CDR2 as FNYEAQ.

This clonotype was picked up a small number of times. J is TRBJ2-7 and V is TRBV7-8; TRBD2 aligns across 12 bases. This CDR3 region has 15 residues. The V segment lost 5 bases and the J segment 5 bases; nucleotides outside the gene matches: 7. Germline loops: CDR1 SGHVS, CDR2 FQNEAQ. The CDR3 protein is CASSTRTSGTHEQYV. CDR3 DNA sequence: TGTGCCAGCAGCACTAGGACTAGCGGGACGCACGAGCAGTACGTC.

This clonotype showed up just a few times. The chain combines TRBV18 with TRBJ1-1; D is possibly TRBD1 (5 bases). The V gene's germline CDR1 is KGHSH and CDR2 LQKENI. The CDR3 length is 18 residues. Trimming left V 1 base short and J 4 bases short, with 22 bases between. The CDR3 here is CASSPQSVIGVGGTEAFF. In nucleotides, the CDR3 is TGTGCCAGCTCACCACAGAGTGTGATAGGTGTCGGGGGCACTGAAGCTTTCTTT. Full variable domain (outside the CDR3, taken from reference TRBV18 and TRBJ1-1): NAGVMQNPRHLVRRRGQEARLRCSPMKGHSHVYWYRQLPEEGLKFMVYLQKENIIDESGMPKERFSAEFPKEGPSILRIQQVVRGDSAAYFCASSPQSVIGVGGTEAFFGQGTRLTVV.

The V call is TRBV19, the J call TRBJ1-1, with D possibly being TRBD1 (6 bases). The CDR3 runs 14 residues. CDR1 and CDR2 from the germline V gene are LNHDA and SQIVND (reference sequence). V dropped 3 bases and J dropped 3 bases, with 11 bases sitting between them. CDR3 in amino acids: CASSITGAYTEAFF. DNA for the CDR3: TGTGCCAGTAGTATTACGGGGGCGTACACTGAAGCTTTCTTT.

The V and J genes are TRBV7-8 and TRBJ2-3; 11 positions agree with TRBD2. Germline V lookup: CDR1 SGHVS, CDR2 FQNEAQ. This CDR3 region has 15 residues. Trimming at V came to 5 bases and at J to 6 bases, leaving 7 bases not matched to a gene. The CDR3 is CASSLLAGAGDTQYF. CDR3 DNA: TGTGCCAGCAGCCTACTAGCGGGGGCCGGGGATACGCAGTATTTT.

J is TRBJ2-1 and V is TRBV4-1; D remains ambiguous. The CDR3 loop spans 14 amino acids. Germline CDR1 MGHRA, CDR2 YSYEKL. Trimming stripped 1 base from V and 9 bases from J, with 13 bases between. The CDR3 DNA is TGCGCCAGCAGCCAAGGATTCGATCTAGGTGAGCAGTTCTTC. Protein product: CASSQGFDLGEQFF.

The chain combines TRBV20-1 with TRBJ2-3; 12 bases fit TRBD2. V was pared by 1 base and J by 4 bases, with 12 bases of the junction left unmatched. The V gene's germline CDR1 is DFQATT and CDR2 SNEGSKA (reference sequence). This CDR3 comprises 18 residues. For the CDR3, the DNA is TGCAGTGCTAGAGTACTAGCGGGAGGTTACGACGTGTCAGATACGCAGTATTTT. This sequence encodes CSARVLAGGYDVSDTQYF.

This clonotype was recorded a few times. This rearrangement joins TRBV7-2 to TRBJ1-5; D unresolved. The CDR3 has 14 amino acids. Trimming took 3 bases from V and 6 from J, leaving 12 bases between them. Germline assignment: CDR1 SGHTA and CDR2 FQGNSA. This CDR3 is CASSFRRGTQPQHF. The CDR3 DNA reads TGTGCCAGCAGCTTTCGTCGCGGCACTCAGCCCCAGCATTTT.

The chain carries TRBV23-1 and TRBJ2-1, with D unclear. TRBV23-1 is reported as an ORF; its role is uncertain. The CDR3 contains 12 residues. Between the trimmed V and J ends, which lost 6 bases and 8 bases, there was a span of 11 bases. DNA for the CDR3: TGCGCCAGCAGCCGCCATGAGGATGAGCAGTTCTTC. Its protein product is CASSRHEDEQFF.

The chain links TRBV11-2 to TRBJ2-7, with 8 bases identical to TRBD1. CDR3 size: 14 residues. CDR1 and CDR2 (germline): SGHAT, FQNNGV. Germline trimming cut 4 bases from V and 6 bases from J; bases unmatched to any gene: 8. This chain's CDR3 is CASSSAGGFGEQYV. The CDR3 DNA follows: TGTGCCAGCAGCTCAGCAGGGGGCTTTGGCGAGCAGTACGTC.

The sample holds many counts of this clonotype. The V gene is TRBV7-2, the J gene TRBJ2-4; tentatively, D is TRBD2 (6 bases). Trimming removed 1 base at V and 3 bases at J, with 10 bases between. The CDR3 has 15 amino acids. The V gene's germline CDR1 is SGHTA and CDR2 FQGNSA. The CDR3 reads CASSLVLGGKNIQYF. The CDR3 coding sequence is TGTGCCAGCAGCTTAGTTCTGGGAGGCAAAAACATTCAGTACTTC.

In its sample, this clonotype was seen a few times. The chain links TRBV30 to TRBJ2-1; D unresolved. The CDR3 contains 10 residues. Germline V gene sequence: CDR1 GTSNPN, CDR2 SVGIG (reference sequence). V lost 6 bases and J 7 bases, leaving 7 bases between the germline ends. This chain's CDR3 is CACPLNEQFF. The CDR3 DNA reads as TGTGCCTGTCCATTGAATGAGCAGTTCTTC.

The rearrangement joins TRBV6-4 to TRBJ2-3; TRBD1 agrees at 7 bases. CDR1 is MRHNA, CDR2 SNTAGT, per germline. V lost 7 bases, J lost 2 bases, and 6 bases stayed unmatched. The CDR3 runs 14 residues. This CDR3 is CASKGDRYTDTQYF. The CDR3 nucleotides are TGTGCCAGCAAAGGGGACAGATACACAGATACGCAGTATTTT.

This chain links TRBV27 with TRBJ2-1, with TRBD2 identical over 12 bases. The germline V gene has CDR1 MNHEY and CDR2 SMNVEV (reference sequence). CDR3 length equals 15 residues. The V and J ends lost 4 bases and 14 bases, in that order; junction bases with no gene match: 12. CDR3 DNA: TGTGCCAGCAGTTCCTACGCTAGCGGGAGGGAGATAGAGTTCTTC. Its protein product is CASSSYASGREIEFF.

V gene TRBV6-2 or TRBV6-3 combines with J gene TRBJ1-2, with D possibly matching TRBD1 (5 bases). Germline CDR1 is MNHEY and CDR2 is SVGEGT. V was trimmed by 0 bases and J by 8 bases, leaving 10 bases between them. CDR3 size: 13 residues. The CDR3 is CASSYSIRDGYTF. CDR3 nucleotide sequence: TGTGCCAGCAGTTACTCGATCAGGGACGGCTACACCTTC.

This clonotype occurred a few times. The gene calls are TRBV7-6 and TRBJ2-7; D is ambiguous. CDR3 size: 15 residues. Trimming took 5 bases from V and 0 from J, leaving 14 bases between them. Germline V gives CDR1 SGHVS, CDR2 FNYEAQ. In nucleotides, the CDR3 is TGTGCCAGCAGCCCCACAGATGCTAGCTCCTACGAGCAGTACTTC. It codes for CASSPTDASSYEQYF.

This clonotype occurred once. The chain uses TRBV5-1 and TRBJ2-3; 16 bases are a match to TRBD2. After removal of 4 bases from V and 6 bases from J, the junction contained 8 bases not matched to a gene. This CDR3 comprises 17 residues. Germline CDR1 reads SGHRS; CDR2 reads YFSETQ. CDR3: CASSPPGLAGGSDTQYF. The CDR3 bases are TGCGCCAGCAGCCCACCGGGACTAGCGGGAGGGTCGGATACGCAGTATTTT.

This clonotype was observed a few times. The V and J genes are TRBV7-8 and TRBJ2-1, with D possibly matching TRBD2 (6 bases). The germline V gene encodes CDR1 SGHVS and CDR2 FQNEAQ. The CDR3 loop spans 17 amino acids. The germline V and J ends were trimmed by 4 bases and 8 bases, with 24 bases remaining between them. For the CDR3, the DNA is TGTGCCAGCAGCTCCCGCGGACTACCAGAGAACCGTCATGAGCAGTTCTTC. Its protein product is CASSSRGLPENRHEQFF.

CDR3 nucleotide sequence: TGTGCCAGCAACTCTTTTTCGGGTGAGCAGTTCTTC. Protein sequence: CASNSFSGEQFF. The J gene is TRBJ2-1, the V gene TRBV6-8, with D unresolved. CDR3 length: 12 residues. The germline V gene encodes CDR1 MNHGY and CDR2 SAAAGT. Trimming stripped 7 bases from V and 9 bases from J, with 13 bases between.